The 24 T cell receptor beta chains presented below share a single source sample, sequenced in a study of molecular identifiers for immune sequencing clone quantification. TCRdb ran MiXCR on the PCR reads and lists one entry per CDR3 protein. The sample holds about 510,000 distinct CDR3 sequences; roughly 24% are singletons and the top ten take 0.76%. Source material: naive CD8+ T cells from blood, with Jurkat cell RNA spiked in. Subset: FACS-sorted CD8+CD4-CCR7+CD45RA+ naive T cells. The receptors shown here come from a human donor in good health. Some libraries in this study had Jurkat cell RNA spiked in.

There are a few counts of this clonotype. The V call is TRBV7-9, the J call TRBJ2-3, with 13 positions matching TRBD2. Germline CDR1 is SEHNR and CDR2 is FQNEAQ (reference sequence). V shed 1 base, J shed 8 bases, and the junction held 12 bases outside the gene matches. The CDR3 has 18 amino acids. CDR3 residues: CASSLVFHGTSGAFTQYF. The CDR3 DNA is TGTGCCAGCAGCTTAGTCTTTCACGGGACTAGCGGGGCTTTTACGCAGTATTTT.

This clonotype was observed a few times. The gene calls are TRBV12-3 or TRBV12-4 and TRBJ2-4, with a possible D match to TRBD1 (7 bases). The V gene lost 8 bases and the J gene lost 5 bases, with 16 bases spanning the gap. The CDR3 extends over 14 amino acids. The CDR3 is CASGMRDSENIQYF. The CDR3 nucleotides read TGTGCCAGCGGAATGCGGGACAGCGAAAACATTCAGTACTTC.

The genes are TRBV7-6 and TRBJ2-7, with D perhaps matching TRBD2 (6 bases). Trimming stripped 5 bases from V and 2 bases from J, with 16 bases between. Germline V gene lookup returns CDR1 SGHVS and CDR2 FNYEAQ. This CDR3 is 15 amino acids long. The CDR3 nucleotides are TGTGCCAGCAGCCCAACGGGGGAAACAGCCTACGAGCAGTACTTC. Residues: CASSPTGETAYEQYF.

This clonotype was recorded at least ten times. The J gene is TRBJ1-5, the V gene TRBV7-9, with TRBD1 matching over 12 bases. From germline, CDR1 is SEHNR and CDR2 FQNEAQ (reference sequence). This CDR3 spans 19 amino acids. V dropped 2 bases and J dropped 4; count of bases not matched to a gene: 12. The CDR3 DNA sequence: TGTGCCAGCAGCTTACTTAACGGGGACAGGGGGCTTTGGAATCAGCCCCAGCATTTT. It encodes CASSLLNGDRGLWNQPQHF.

For this clonotype: The junction and the germline gene differ at one end; a read error may be behind it. V is TRBV7-9 and J is TRBJ2-3; maybe TRBD1 (5 bases). This CDR3 has 15 residues. The germline V gene encodes CDR1 SEHNR and CDR2 FQNEAQ (reference sequence). In DNA form, the CDR3 reads TGTGCCAACAGCTTAGACGTCGGCAGGGAAGATACGCAGTATTTT. Its protein product is CANSLDVGREDTQYF.

This clonotype was observed at least ten times. This chain connects TRBV5-6 to TRBJ2-7; 7 positions match TRBD1. After removal of 4 bases from V and 1 base from J, the junction contained 5 bases not matched to a gene. This CDR3 has 14 residues. CDR1 SGHDT and CDR2 YYEEEE come from the germline V gene. In DNA, the CDR3 is TGTGCCAGCAGCCCGGGACAGTTTTCCTACGAGCAGTACTTC. Its translation is CASSPGQFSYEQYF.

Worth noting for this clonotype: This may stem from a read error, because a much larger clone lies one nucleotide away. J is TRBJ1-1 and V is TRBV5-6; a weak D match, TRBD1 (5 bases). The V gene's germline CDR1 is SGHDT and CDR2 YYEEEE. The V end lost 4 bases, the J end lost 2 bases, and 15 bases lay between the germline ends. The CDR3 covers 15 residues. In nucleotides, the CDR3 is TGTGCCAGCAGCGGGGACGGCCGGGCAAACACTGAAGCTTTCTTT. Translating it yields CASSGDGRANTEAFF.

This clonotype has a count of ten or more. V and J are TRBV5-1 and TRBJ2-6, with 8 bases aligning to TRBD1. V shed 3 bases and J 0 bases; nucleotides not matched to a gene: 5. This CDR3 comprises 17 residues. Germline lookup yields CDR1 SGHRS and CDR2 YFSETQ. CDR3 bases: TGCGCCAGCAGCTCCCGGGACAGGCCCTCTGGGGCCAACGTCCTGACTTTC. Protein sequence: CASSSRDRPSGANVLTF.

In regard to this clonotype: At one end, the junction sequence differs from germline, possibly due to a read error. The genes are TRBV11-3 and TRBJ2-3; 11 bases line up with TRBD2. Germline CDR1 reads SGHNT; CDR2 reads YENEEA. CDR3 length equals 15 residues. The CDR3 DNA follows: TGTGCCGGCAGCTTTTCCGGGACTAGCGGAGATACGCAGTATTTT. As protein: CAGSFSGTSGDTQYF. The full variable domain, rest sourced from reference TRBV11-3 and TRBJ2-3, is EAGVVQSPRYKIIEKKQPVAFWCNPISGHNTLYWYLQNLGQGPELLIRYENEEAVDDSQLPKDRFSAERLKGVDSTLKIQPAELGDSAVYLCAGSFSGTSGDTQYFGPGTRLTVL.

This clonotype appeared many times. The rearrangement uses TRBV5-4 and TRBJ2-7, with D perhaps matching TRBD1 (5 bases). Germline assignment: CDR1 SGHNT and CDR2 YYREEE (reference sequence). This CDR3 comprises 13 residues. Trimming took 2 bases from V and 2 from J, leaving 8 bases between them. The chain's CDR3 is CASSFVGAYEQYF. The DNA for the CDR3 is TGTGCCAGCAGCTTCGTAGGGGCCTACGAGCAGTACTTC.

This clonotype was seen a few times. The V and J genes are TRBV4-3 and TRBJ1-1; a possible D gene is TRBD1 (5 bases). The CDR3 is 16 amino acids. Trimming removed 0 bases at V and 5 bases at J, with 16 bases between. Germline V gene data show CDR1 as LGHNA and CDR2 as YSLEER. CDR3 nucleotides: TGCGCCAGCAGCCAAGATAGCCGGGGGTCTATTACTGAAGCTTTCTTT. Protein: CASSQDSRGSITEAFF.

This clonotype came up many times. The chain is built from TRBV7-2 and TRBJ2-1; maybe TRBD2 (6 bases). This CDR3 spans 15 amino acids. Trimming shortened V by 1 base and J by 3 bases, and 10 bases separated the two germline ends. The germline CDR1 and CDR2 sequences are SGHTA and FQGNSA. The CDR3 protein is CASSLVGGIYNEQFF. DNA of the CDR3: TGTGCCAGCAGCTTAGTGGGGGGTATCTACAATGAGCAGTTCTTC. The complete variable domain, with remaining parts taken from reference TRBV7-2 and TRBJ2-1, reads GAGVSQSPSNKVTEKGKDVELRCDPISGHTALYWYRQSLGQGLEFLIYFQGNSAPDKSGLPSDRFSAERTGGSVSTLTIQRTQQEDSAVYLCASSLVGGIYNEQFFGPGTRLTVL.

The rearrangement links TRBV4-3 to TRBJ1-4, with D hard to call. This CDR3 spans 13 amino acids. Trimming took 11 bases from V and 4 from J, leaving 14 bases between them. Germline CDR1 reads LGHNA; CDR2 reads YSLEER. CDR3 loop: CASSSSLNEKLFF. The CDR3 coding sequence is TGCGCCTCGTCGTCCAGCCTTAATGAAAAACTGTTTTTT.

In the case of this clonotype: This sequence may be a read error, since a much larger clone differs from it by one base. This sequence joins TRBV5-1 and TRBJ2-7, with 7 nucleotides matching TRBD2. Germline values: CDR1 SGHRS, CDR2 YFSETQ. This CDR3 has 14 amino acids. CDR3 amino acids: CASSPDGGIYERYF. CDR3 bases: TGCGCCAGCAGCCCCGACGGGGGGATCTACGAGCGGTACTTC.

V usage is TRBV12-3 or TRBV12-4 and J usage is TRBJ1-1, with TRBD1 matching over 10 bases. With V trimmed by 6 bases and J by 0 bases, 1 base remained unmatched. The CDR3 covers 14 residues. CDR3 DNA: TGTGCCAGCAGGGGACAGGGGATGAACACTGAAGCTTTCTTT. This encodes CASRGQGMNTEAFF.

The chain is built from TRBV7-9 and TRBJ1-5; TRBD1 might be the D (5 bases). The CDR3 spans 15 residues. V was shortened by 5 bases and J by 0 bases, with 11 bases between the two germline ends. The germline V gene has CDR1 SEHNR and CDR2 FQNEAQ (reference sequence). CDR3 DNA sequence: TGTGCCAGCAGCCCGGGACCGACTAGCAATCAGCCCCAGCATTTT. Translating it yields CASSPGPTSNQPQHF. Full variable domain (rest looked up from reference TRBV7-9 and TRBJ1-5): DTGVSQNPRHKITKRGQNVTFRCDPISEHNRLYWYRQTLGQGPEFLTYFQNEAQLEKSRLLSDRFSAERPKGSFSTLEIQRTEQGDSAMYLCASSPGPTSNQPQHFGDGTRLSIL.

The genes are TRBV5-4 and TRBJ2-7; D unclear. Trimming stripped 0 bases from V and 1 base from J, with 8 bases between. The CDR3 runs 14 residues. Germline CDR1 is SGHNT and CDR2 is YYREEE (reference sequence). The CDR3 reads CASSLGQRSYEQYF. The CDR3 region has the DNA TGTGCCAGCAGCTTGGGCCAGCGATCCTACGAGCAGTACTTC.

In its sample, this clonotype was seen a few times. The chain joins TRBV19 to TRBJ1-5; TRBD1 aligns across 8 bases. CDR3 length: 14 amino acids. Germline-derived CDR1 and CDR2 are LNHDA and SQIVND (reference sequence). Unmatched junction bases numbered 12, after V lost 7 bases and J lost 10 bases. The CDR3: CASTNHAGTGPQHF. CDR3 coding DNA: TGTGCCAGTACCAACCATGCCGGGACAGGCCCCCAGCATTTT. Full variable domain (outside the CDR3, taken from reference TRBV19 and TRBJ1-5): DGGITQSPKYLFRKEGQNVTLSCEQNLNHDAMYWYRQDPGQGLRLIYYSQIVNDFQKGDIAEGYSVSREKKESFPLTVTSAQKNPTAFYLCASTNHAGTGPQHFGDGTRLSIL.

This clonotype was observed many times. The rearrangement uses TRBV25-1 and TRBJ1-5; D is ambiguous. From germline, CDR1 is MGHDK and CDR2 SYGVNS. The CDR3 spans 14 residues. Trimming shortened V by 1 base and J by 2 bases, and 6 bases separated the two germline ends. The CDR3 bases are TGTGCCAGCAGTGAATCTAGGGGCAATCAGCCCCAGCATTTT. Amino acid sequence: CASSESRGNQPQHF. Full variable domain (rest looked up from reference TRBV25-1 and TRBJ1-5): EADIYQTPRYLVIGTGKKITLECSQTMGHDKMYWYQQDPGMELHLIHYSYGVNSTEKGDLSSESTVSRIRTEHFPLTLESARPSHTSQYLCASSESRGNQPQHFGDGTRLSIL.

The genes are TRBV19 and TRBJ2-7, with a possible D match to TRBD1 (6 bases). The CDR3 contains 14 residues. V was trimmed by 3 bases and J by 2 bases, leaving 11 bases between them. Germline lookup yields CDR1 LNHDA and CDR2 SQIVND (reference sequence). The CDR3 DNA follows: TGTGCCAGTAGTATCCAGGGGAAAGCCTACGAGCAGTACTTC. It encodes CASSIQGKAYEQYF.

The V call is TRBV19, the J call TRBJ2-7; tentatively, D is TRBD2 (6 bases). Germline lookup yields CDR1 LNHDA and CDR2 SQIVND (reference sequence). The CDR3 extends over 15 amino acids. The ends were cut back, 0 bases at V and 2 bases at J, with 11 bases in the middle. The CDR3 DNA is TGTGCCAGTAGTATAGACTCGGGAGAGACCTACGAGCAGTACTTC. Its translation: CASSIDSGETYEQYF.

The table lists this clonotype with a few counts. CDR3 sequence: CASSLGTQGGYGYTF. CDR3 coding DNA: TGTGCCAGCAGCTTAGGCACCCAGGGTGGCTATGGCTACACCTTC. The chain has TRBV13 and TRBJ1-2, with D tentatively TRBD1 (5 bases). V was cut by 0 bases and J by 4 bases, with 12 bases left in between. The CDR3 length is 15 residues. CDR1 is PRHDT and CDR2 is FYEKMQ in the germline V gene (reference sequence).

This clonotype has only a few counts. V and J are TRBV7-8 and TRBJ2-2; D unresolved. The CDR3 loop spans 16 amino acids. The V gene's germline CDR1 is SGHVS and CDR2 FQNEAQ. Trimming took 1 base from V and 3 from J, leaving 12 bases between them. In DNA form, the CDR3 reads TGTGCCAGCAGCTTAGGCTTGAAGTCTTACACCGGGGAGCTGTTTTTT. Protein sequence: CASSLGLKSYTGELFF.

Regarding this clonotype: The final CDR3 position lacks the conserved phenylalanine or tryptophan, pointing to a likely read error. The rearrangement joins TRBV5-1 to TRBJ2-3, with 7 positions matching TRBD2. This CDR3 is built from 17 residues. The V and J ends lost 0 bases and 3 bases, in that order; junction bases with no gene match: 10. The germline V gene has CDR1 SGHRS and CDR2 YFSETQ. The CDR3 coding sequence is TGCGCCAGCAGCTTGGTGATACGGGAGCGGGGAACAGATACGCAGTATTTA. This encodes CASSLVIRERGTDTQYL.